A selection of T cell receptor beta chains follows, all from one sample in a study of T cell responses to AZD1222 COVID-19 vaccine. TCRdb's copy holds only in-frame clones and misses some; the assay was immunoSEQ multiplex PCR. Of 40,000 to 60,000 clones listed, 70% to 90% were seen once; the top ten hold roughly 1.1%. The input for sequencing was peripheral blood, taken 28 days after the second AZD1222 dose. The receptors derive from an adult who received the AZD1222 COVID-19 vaccine. Each CDR3 is given with its conserved first and last residue. A D gene is named only where the DNA matches it firmly. The size field is filled for only some rows; it gives once, few, many or a size class.

j_gene,abundance,v_gene,len,d_gene,CDR3nt,CDR3aa
TRBJ1-2,-,TRBV11-2,14,-,TGTGCCAGCAGCTTGGAGAGGGCCAACTATGGCTACACCTTC,CASSLERANYGYTF
TRBJ1-1,-,TRBV5-6,13,-,TGTGCCAGCAGCTTGCCAGTAGGCGCTGAAGCTTTCTTT,CASSLPVGAEAFF
TRBJ2-2,-,TRBV5-4,13,-,TGTGCCAGCAGCTTGTACTCCACCGGGGAGCTGTTTTTT,CASSLYSTGELFF
TRBJ1-1,-,TRBV2,15,-,TGTGCCAGCCTCCTGACCCCGGGGCTGGGGACTGAAGCTTTCTTT,CASLLTPGLGTEAFF
TRBJ1-1,-,TRBV18,14,-,TGTGCCAGCTCACCTAGATCCGAGAACACTGAAGCTTTCTTT,CASSPRSENTEAFF
TRBJ2-7,-,TRBV29-1,14,TRBD2,TGCAGCGTAGTCGGACTAGCGGGACGAAACGAGCAGTACTTC,CSVVGLAGRNEQYF
TRBJ2-7,-,TRBV3-1/TRBV3-2,11,-,TGTGCCAGCAGTCTCTCCTACGAGCAGTACTTC,CASSLSYEQYF
TRBJ2-2,-,TRBV30,13,-,TGTGCCGCCACCCCGTTTGGTGCCAGGGAGCTGTTTTTT,CAATPFGARELFF
TRBJ2-7,-,TRBV9,14,-,TGTGCCAGCAGCGGGGCGGCTTTCCCCTACGAGCAGTACTTC,CASSGAAFPYEQYF
TRBJ1-1,-,TRBV6-5,15,-,TGTGCCAGCAGTTACTCTGGGCAGGAGAACACTGAAGCTTTCTTT,CASSYSGQENTEAFF
TRBJ2-7,few,TRBV5-4,13,-,TGTGCCAGCAGCTTGCAGGACGGGGACGAGCAGTACTTC,CASSLQDGDEQYF
TRBJ2-1,-,TRBV20-1,11,-,TGCAGTGCTCCGCTAGCTTTTGAGCAGTTCTTC,CSAPLAFEQFF
TRBJ2-1,-,TRBV5-1,16,TRBD2,TGCGCCAGCAGCTTGGCTGGGCGGGAGGGCCCCAATGAGCAGTTCTTC,CASSLAGREGPNEQFF
TRBJ1-5,few,TRBV3-1/TRBV3-2,13,-,TGTGCCAGCAGTCTTTATAGCAATCAGCCCCAGCATTTT,CASSLYSNQPQHF
TRBJ2-1,-,TRBV18,15,-,TGTGCCAGCTCACCACAGGCGGGGAACTACAATGAGCAGTTCTTC,CASSPQAGNYNEQFF
TRBJ2-2,-,TRBV19,14,TRBD1,TGTGCCAGCACGGGGACAGTTAACACCGGGGAGCTGTTTTTT,CASTGTVNTGELFF
TRBJ2-6,-,TRBV3-1/TRBV3-2,15,-,TGTGCCAGCACTCAGAGGGGTCTTGGGGCCAACGTCCTGACTTTC,CASTQRGLGANVLTF
TRBJ1-3,once,TRBV5-8,12,-,TGTGCCAGCAGCCTTCTGGGAAACACCATATATTTT,CASSLLGNTIYF
TRBJ1-1,-,TRBV6-2/TRBV6-3,17,-,TGTGCCAGCAGTTACTCCCGATCGTTGGGGGTGAACACTGAAGCTTTCTTT,CASSYSRSLGVNTEAFF
TRBJ1-3,-,TRBV18,15,-,TGTGCCAGCTCACCCGGAGGGGCCTCTGGAAACACCATATATTTT,CASSPGGASGNTIYF
TRBJ1-4,-,TRBV19,13,-,TGTGCCAGTAGTATTCCCATTAATGAAAAACTGTTTTTT,CASSIPINEKLFF
TRBJ2-1,-,TRBV11-2,15,TRBD2,TGTGCCAGCAGCGGAGGACTAGCGGGTCGCAATGAGCAGTTCTTC,CASSGGLAGRNEQFF
TRBJ2-7,-,TRBV27,13,-,TGTGCCAGCAGTCTCGCCCATCACTACGAGCAGTACTTC,CASSLAHHYEQYF
TRBJ2-3,-,TRBV5-1,16,-,TGCGCCAGCAGCGGTGGAACCGACTTTAGCACAGATACGCAGTATTTT,CASSGGTDFSTDTQYF
TRBJ2-7,-,TRBV7-9,16,-,TGTGCCAGCAGCTTTAGGGGGGCAAATAGACCCTACGAGCAGTACTTC,CASSFRGANRPYEQYF
TRBJ2-7,-,TRBV27,15,-,TGTGCCAGCAGTTTATCGGCAGGGATCTCCTACGAGCAGTACTTC,CASSLSAGISYEQYF
TRBJ1-2,-,TRBV28,12,-,TGTGCCAGCAGTAGGCGGAACTATGGCTACACCTTC,CASSRRNYGYTF